This T cell receptor (beta chain) was sequenced for a study of a mutant IDH1 vaccine in newly diagnosed glioma. This clone was recorded a few times. Its antigen is not identified. V lost 2 bases to trimming and J lost 5 bases; unmatched junction nucleotides: 9. The CDR3 runs 16 residues. From germline, CDR1 is MNHEY and CDR2 SMNVEV (reference sequence). Time point noted: week 35, safety follow-up. The vaccine gave 300 ug of a 20-mer mutant IDH1 peptide subcutaneously per dose. Patients received eight vaccinations in weeks 1, 3, 5, 7, 11, 15, 19, 23. Sequencing was performed with immunoSEQ multiplex PCR; in TCRdb, only in-frame clones are kept and a portion is missing. The sample includes tens of thousands of clones, around 85% of them seen just once.

The clonotype was recovered from a man aged 35 to 55 with glioma. This specimen was PBMCs, taken from a glioma patient whose treatment included an IDH1 peptide vaccine. The gene calls are TRBV27 and TRBJ2-7; 10 bases align to TRBD1. CDR3 nucleotides: TGTGCCAGCAGTTTAACACTGGGGACAGGGGATAACGAGCAGTACTTC. Translating it yields CASSLTLGTGDNEQYF.